This T cell receptor (beta chain) was obtained from a study of blood T cell repertoires in COVID-19. Across the study: Both acute and convalescent COVID-19 samples were obtained from the United States, Italy and Spain. Sample material is recorded as cDNA or gDNA derived from T cells, B-cell-depleted T cells, or PBMCs.

Authors' methods: Estimation of nucleated cell counts relied on the amplification of reference gene primers. The protocol was immunoSEQ multiplex PCR, while the TCRdb copy is restricted to in-frame clones and leaves out a portion. V and J calls plus clone size are reproduced from that table; the DNA served to infer D and trimming. The sample has 75,000 to 95,000 clones; around 85% are singletons. Germline assignment: CDR1 SGHAT and CDR2 FQNNGV. Trimming stripped 4 bases from V and 9 bases from J, with 7 bases between. There are 11 residues in the CDR3. Specimen: peripheral blood. The sequence came from a man in his sixties with acute or convalescent COVID-19. The gene calls are TRBV11-2 and TRBJ1-3; D unresolved. The CDR3 loop is CASSSSLTIYF. The CDR3 DNA reads as TGTGCCAGCAGCTCGTCCCTCACCATATATTTT.